This T cell receptor (beta chain) was profiled in a study of T cells in Graves' hyperthyroidism and ophthalmopathy. Study-wide context: Peripheral blood was secured at the point of initial diagnosis, before any treatment. Notes on the study in general: Most clonotypes that expanded in the thyroid above 0.001 also showed up in blood. Ophthalmopathy was model-predicted a median around 6.7 months pre-onset.

The CDR3 sequence is 14 residues long. Unmatched junction bases numbered 5, after V lost 4 bases and J lost 2 bases. The V gene's germline CDR1 is LGHDT and CDR2 YNNKEL (reference sequence). From RNA transcripts, TCR beta CDR3 regions were amplified. The HTBI primer set drove a first-round RT-PCR of the TCR CDR3. Via MiXCR, TCRdb re-called the multiplex PCR reads, giving one row per CDR3 protein. The sample has about 210,000 distinct CDR3 sequences, 15% to 20% seen once. This clonotype occurred many times. No antigen is known for it. An absence of ophthalmopathy progression within 18 months meant stable Graves' hyperthyroidism.

The source is a man in his fifties with Graves' hyperthyroidism. The chain links TRBV3-1 to TRBJ2-7, with 7 bases lining up with TRBD1. The sequencing input was blood. This CDR3 reads CASSPATGPYEQYF. CDR3 bases: TGTGCCAGCAGCCCTGCGACAGGGCCCTACGAGCAGTACTTC.